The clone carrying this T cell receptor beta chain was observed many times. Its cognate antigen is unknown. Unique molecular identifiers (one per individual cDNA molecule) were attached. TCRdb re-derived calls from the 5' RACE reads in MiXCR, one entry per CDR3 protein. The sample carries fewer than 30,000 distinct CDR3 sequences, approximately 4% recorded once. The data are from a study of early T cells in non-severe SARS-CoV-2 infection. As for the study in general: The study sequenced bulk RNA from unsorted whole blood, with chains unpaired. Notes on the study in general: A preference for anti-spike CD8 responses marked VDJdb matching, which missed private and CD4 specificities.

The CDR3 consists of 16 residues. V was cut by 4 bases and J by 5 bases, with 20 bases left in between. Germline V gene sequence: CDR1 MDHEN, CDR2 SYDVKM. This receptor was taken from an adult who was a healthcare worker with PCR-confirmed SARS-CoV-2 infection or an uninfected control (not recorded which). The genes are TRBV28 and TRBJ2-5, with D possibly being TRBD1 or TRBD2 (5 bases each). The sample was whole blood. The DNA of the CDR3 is TGTGCCAGCAGTTCAACCGGGACCAGAGGACGGGAGACCCAGTACTTC. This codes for CASSSTGTRGRETQYF.